The rows below give T cell receptor beta chains drawn from one sample of a study of T-cell reconstitution after alpha-beta-depleted transplantation in children. TCRdb used MiXCR to reprocess the PCR reads, holding one entry per CDR3 protein. The sample records 98,000 or so distinct CDR3 sequences, approximately 6.4% being singletons. The sequencing here drew on PBMCs, mostly from graft donor cells, taken 360 days after TCRalphabeta/CD19-depleted stem cell transplant. Receptor source: a male patient under 10 years old who had a stem cell transplant for acute lymphoblastic leukemia, so the T cells may come from the graft donor. The CDR3 runs from the conserved cysteine through the conserved F or W. A D gene is named only where the DNA matches it firmly. A clone size is listed for some rows: how often the clone was seen (once, few, many), or a class if it is expanded.

j_gene: TRBJ2-2
len: 17
d_gene: -
abundance: many
v_gene: TRBV7-8
CDR3aa: CASSLTTDRPNTGELFF
CDR3nt: TGTGCCAGCAGCTTAACCACAGACAGACCGAACACCGGGGAGCTGTTTTTT

j_gene: TRBJ2-7
len: 14
d_gene: TRBD2
abundance: many
v_gene: TRBV6-5
CDR3aa: CASSTSGGAYEQYF
CDR3nt: TGTGCCAGCAGTACTAGCGGGGGGGCCTACGAGCAGTACTTC

j_gene: TRBJ2-7
len: 13
d_gene: TRBD2
abundance: -
v_gene: TRBV20-1
CDR3aa: CSARTSVSYEQYF
CDR3nt: TGCAGTGCGCGGACTAGCGTGTCCTACGAGCAGTACTTC

j_gene: TRBJ2-1
len: 15
d_gene: TRBD2
abundance: many
v_gene: TRBV11-2
CDR3aa: CASSLGLAGDNEQFF
CDR3nt: TGTGCCAGCAGCTTAGGACTAGCGGGGGACAATGAGCAGTTCTTC

j_gene: TRBJ1-4
len: 14
d_gene: -
abundance: -
v_gene: TRBV25-1
CDR3aa: CASSDGGAREKLFF
CDR3nt: TGTGCCAGCAGTGATGGGGGAGCTAGGGAAAAACTGTTTTTT

j_gene: TRBJ2-1
len: 13
d_gene: TRBD1
abundance: many
v_gene: TRBV20-1
CDR3aa: CSQGQGLYNEQFF
CDR3nt: TGCAGCCAGGGACAGGGGCTCTACAATGAGCAGTTCTTC

j_gene: TRBJ2-2
len: 17
d_gene: TRBD2
abundance: few
v_gene: TRBV28
CDR3aa: CASLAGPFLLNTGELFF
CDR3nt: TGTGCCAGCTTAGCGGGACCATTTCTATTGAACACCGGGGAGCTGTTTTTT

j_gene: TRBJ2-7
len: 13
d_gene: -
abundance: -
v_gene: TRBV13
CDR3aa: CASSVAGAVEQYF
CDR3nt: TGTGCCAGCAGCGTGGCCGGGGCGGTCGAGCAGTACTTC

j_gene: TRBJ2-3
len: 14
d_gene: TRBD1
abundance: -
v_gene: TRBV18
CDR3aa: CASSPYRGEDTQYF
CDR3nt: TGTGCCAGCTCACCGTACAGGGGGGAAGATACGCAGTATTTT

j_gene: TRBJ1-2
len: 15
d_gene: TRBD1
abundance: many
v_gene: TRBV12-3/TRBV12-4
CDR3aa: CASSFRGSQGTSYTF
CDR3nt: TGTGCCAGCAGTTTCAGGGGGTCACAGGGCACGAGCTACACCTTC

j_gene: TRBJ2-6
len: 15
d_gene: -
abundance: -
v_gene: TRBV28
CDR3aa: CASSLVPKGANVLTF
CDR3nt: TGTGCCAGCAGTTTGGTTCCAAAGGGGGCCAACGTCCTGACTTTC

j_gene: TRBJ2-5
len: 16
d_gene: -
abundance: -
v_gene: TRBV14
CDR3aa: CASSPMRWSPQETQYF
CDR3nt: TGTGCCAGCAGCCCAATGCGGTGGTCCCCCCAAGAGACCCAGTACTTC

j_gene: TRBJ2-3
len: 16
d_gene: -
abundance: many
v_gene: TRBV6-5
CDR3aa: CASSYSTWGRTDTQYF
CDR3nt: TGTGCCAGCAGTTACTCGACGTGGGGTCGCACAGATACGCAGTATTTT

j_gene: TRBJ1-2
len: 12
d_gene: TRBD1
abundance: many
v_gene: TRBV10-3
CDR3aa: CATPDRGHGYTF
CDR3nt: TGTGCCACACCGGACAGGGGCCATGGCTACACCTTC

j_gene: TRBJ1-5
len: 14
d_gene: -
abundance: -
v_gene: TRBV3-1
CDR3aa: CASSPDRLNQPQHF
CDR3nt: TGTGCCAGCAGCCCGGACAGACTCAATCAGCCCCAGCATTTT

j_gene: TRBJ2-7
len: 15
d_gene: -
abundance: many
v_gene: TRBV7-2
CDR3aa: CASSLGPQGSYEQYF
CDR3nt: TGTGCCAGCAGCTTAGGTCCCCAGGGCTCCTACGAGCAGTACTTC

j_gene: TRBJ1-4
len: 14
d_gene: -
abundance: -
v_gene: TRBV7-6
CDR3aa: CASSSDMGNEKLFF
CDR3nt: TGTGCCAGCAGCTCGGACATGGGTAATGAAAAACTGTTTTTT